The 27 T cell receptor beta chains in this list originate from one sample, sequenced in a study of blood T cell repertoires in COVID-19 (dated by TCRdb to about 2020). Preparation of the library involved the immunoSEQ multiplex PCR assay. TCRdb retrieved this table from immuneACCESS and kept in-frame rearrangements only. Not all clones are present; in checked studies, unresolved V genes account for under half, and no reason is known for the remainder. The sample table shows fewer than 130,000 clones, and 88% are seen once. The ten most abundant clones make up around 3.2% of the sample. Sample: peripheral blood. Receptors were obtained from a woman between 45 and 65 years old with acute or convalescent COVID-19.

A single count supports this clone. The chain links TRBV20-1 to TRBJ2-3, with D uncertain. Germline CDR1 reads DFQATT; CDR2 reads SNEGSKA (reference sequence). The CDR3 runs to 9 residues. Here the CDR3 DNA reads TGCAGACTCACAGATACGCAGTATTTT. Translating it yields CRLTDTQYF.

The genes are TRBV5-1 and TRBJ1-2; D is undetermined. Germline CDR1 and CDR2: SGHRS and YFSETQ. Trimming stripped 0 bases from V and 7 bases from J, with 13 bases between. The CDR3 loop spans 14 amino acids. The CDR3 bases are TGCGCCAGCAGCTTGGAGGTCTCTACGGGTGGCTACACCTTC. Translation gives CASSLEVSTGGYTF. Based on the CDR3 plus reference TRBV5-1 and TRBJ1-2, the full variable domain is KAGVTQTPRYLIKTRGQQVTLSCSPISGHRSVSWYQQTPGQGLQFLFEYFSETQRNKGNFPGRFSGRQFSNSRSEMNVSTLELGDSALYLCASSLEVSTGGYTFGSGTRLTVV.

The chain employs TRBV19 and TRBJ2-3; 9 positions agree with TRBD1. The CDR3 is 14 amino acids. Germline V gene data show CDR1 as LNHDA and CDR2 as SQIVND (reference sequence). The V segment lost 10 bases and the J segment 3 bases; nucleotides outside the gene matches: 8. Here the CDR3 DNA reads TGTGCCACAAAGGGCGGGACAGGGACAGATACGCAGTATTTT. As protein: CATKGGTGTDTQYF. The full variable domain, rest sourced from reference TRBV19 and TRBJ2-3, is DGGITQSPKYLFRKEGQNVTLSCEQNLNHDAMYWYRQDPGQGLRLIYYSQIVNDFQKGDIAEGYSVSREKKESFPLTVTSAQKNPTAFYLCATKGGTGTDTQYFGPGTRLTVL.

The J gene is TRBJ2-2, the V gene TRBV18, with D maybe TRBD2 (6 bases). Germline assignment: CDR1 KGHSH and CDR2 LQKENI. CDR3 size: 15 residues. V was shortened by 4 bases and J by 5 bases, with 14 bases between the two germline ends. The CDR3 coding sequence is TGTGCCAGCTCACTCGGGACTCTCCCTACCGGGGAGCTGTTTTTT. This encodes CASSLGTLPTGELFF.

CDR3 sequence reads: CASTQTGGGGETQYF. The DNA of the CDR3 is TGCGCCAGCACACAAACAGGGGGTGGTGGGGAGACCCAGTACTTC. V is TRBV4-1 and J is TRBJ2-5; the match to TRBD1 covers 8 bases. The CDR3 is 15 amino acids. The germline CDR1 and CDR2 sequences are MGHRA and YSYEKL. Trimming at V came to 7 bases and at J to 5 bases, leaving 12 bases not matched to a gene.

Only one count was recorded for this clone. This chain joins TRBV14 and TRBJ2-1, with TRBD2 as a possible D gene (6 bases). CDR3 length: 12 residues. The germline V gene has CDR1 SGHDN and CDR2 FVKESK. With 4 bases removed from V and 7 bases from J, the gap between germline ends came to 8 bases. This chain's CDR3 is CASSLSGNEQFF. The DNA of the CDR3 is TGTGCCAGCAGCCTGAGCGGGAATGAGCAGTTCTTC.

This clone has a single count. The genes are TRBV6-5 and TRBJ2-7; TRBD2 aligns across 8 bases. Germline loops: CDR1 MNHEY, CDR2 SVGAGI. V dropped 2 bases and J dropped 7; count of bases not matched to a gene: 10. CDR3 length: 15 amino acids. As DNA, the CDR3 is TGTGCCAGCAGTTACGGTGTAGCGGGATCGGGGGAGCAGTACTTC. Its translation is CASSYGVAGSGEQYF.

This chain joins TRBV7-9 and TRBJ2-5; D gene unclear. V lost 5 bases and J lost 5, with 6 bases in between. CDR1 and CDR2 from the germline V gene are SEHNR and FQNEAQ (reference sequence). This CDR3 spans 11 amino acids. In DNA form, the CDR3 reads TGTGCCAGCAGCCAGGCCGAGACCCAGTACTTC. Its translation: CASSQAETQYF.

The V gene is TRBV24-1, the J gene TRBJ2-3; 7 bases line up with TRBD1. The V segment lost 4 bases and the J segment 0 bases; nucleotides outside the gene matches: 6. The CDR3 has 16 amino acids. Per the germline V gene, CDR1 is KGHDR and CDR2 is SFDVKD. The CDR3 protein is CATSDPRGQSTDTQYF. The CDR3 DNA follows: TGTGCCACCAGTGACCCGAGGGGGCAAAGCACAGATACGCAGTATTTT.

This sequence joins TRBV12-3 or TRBV12-4 and TRBJ1-5, with TRBD1 matching 8 bases. The CDR3 has 12 amino acids. V lost 6 bases and J lost 5; bases outside the gene matches: 0. CDR3 sequence reads: CASRTGDQPQHF. The CDR3 nucleotides read TGTGCCAGCAGGACAGGGGATCAGCCCCAGCATTTT.

The chain combines TRBV19 with TRBJ2-7, with TRBD1 identical over 8 bases. Germline lookup yields CDR1 LNHDA and CDR2 SQIVND (reference sequence). CDR3 length equals 14 residues. The J segment lost 1 base and the V segment lost 4 bases, leaving 3 bases of the junction unmatched. The CDR3 DNA reads as TGTGCCAGTAGTAAAGGACAGGGATCCTACGAGCAGTACTTC. Its translation: CASSKGQGSYEQYF.

This sequence joins TRBV6-6 and TRBJ1-2; D possibly corresponds to TRBD1 (5 bases). The germline V and J ends were trimmed by 7 bases and 7 bases, with 22 bases remaining between them. Germline V CDR1 and CDR2: MNHNY, SVGAGI (reference sequence). CDR3 length: 15 residues. CDR3 loop: CASTGGGGRRGGYTF. The CDR3 region has the DNA TGTGCCAGCACCGGGGGAGGTGGGCGGCGGGGTGGCTACACCTTC.

The chain uses TRBV5-1 and TRBJ2-7, with TRBD1 matching over 10 bases. V lost 6 bases to trimming and J lost 1 base; unmatched junction nucleotides: 4. The germline CDR1 and CDR2 sequences are SGHRS and YFSETQ. The CDR3 is made up of 14 amino acids. This CDR3 reads CASKGQGRSYEQYF. CDR3 nucleotide sequence: TGCGCCAGCAAGGGACAGGGGCGGTCCTACGAGCAGTACTTC.

The chain couples TRBV28 to TRBJ2-7, with 9 bases identical to TRBD1. The CDR3 spans 15 residues. The trim removed 6 bases at V and 7 bases at J, leaving 13 bases unmatched. Looked up from germline, CDR1 is MDHEN and CDR2 is SYDVKM. The CDR3 coding sequence is TGTGCCAGCAGGATCGGGACAGGGTTACAGCGGGAGCAGTACTTC. Translating gives CASRIGTGLQREQYF.

V is TRBV28 and J is TRBJ2-7; weak D call: TRBD2 (5 bases). There are 13 residues in the CDR3. V was cut by 2 bases and J by 3 bases, with 8 bases left in between. Germline V lookup: CDR1 MDHEN, CDR2 SYDVKM. The CDR3 sequence is CASSLRGNYEQYF. The DNA for the CDR3 is TGTGCCAGCAGTTTAAGAGGGAACTACGAGCAGTACTTC.

The CDR3 sequence is CASTPGLGTDTQYF. The DNA of the CDR3 is TGTGCCAGCACGCCGGGACTAGGCACAGATACGCAGTATTTT. The V call is TRBV27, the J call TRBJ2-3, with 8 bases that match TRBD2. Losses at the gene ends were 7 bases for V and 1 base for J; bases not matched to a gene: 4. There are 14 residues in the CDR3. Germline CDR1 is MNHEY and CDR2 is SMNVEV (reference sequence).

The J gene is TRBJ2-2, the V gene TRBV5-6, with TRBD1 as a possible D gene (6 bases). Trimming removed 2 bases from V and 1 base from J, with 15 bases in between. Germline CDR1 SGHDT, CDR2 YYEEEE. The CDR3 runs 17 residues. The CDR3 spells CASSFLLTGQNTGELFF. The CDR3, as DNA: TGTGCCAGCAGCTTCCTCCTGACAGGACAGAACACCGGGGAGCTGTTTTTT.

This sequence joins TRBV5-1 and TRBJ2-3; the match to TRBD1 covers 8 bases. Germline V CDR1 and CDR2: SGHRS, YFSETQ. After removal of 3 bases from V and 4 bases from J, the junction contained 4 bases not matched to a gene. This CDR3 comprises 14 residues. The CDR3 here is CASSSRQGPDTQYF. DNA for the CDR3: TGCGCCAGCAGCTCGAGACAGGGGCCAGATACGCAGTATTTT.

The chain carries TRBV6-5 and TRBJ1-2, with 9 bases matching TRBD1. Germline CDR1 MNHEY, CDR2 SVGAGI. V shed 6 bases, J shed 4 bases, and the junction held 9 bases outside the gene matches. There are 15 residues in the CDR3. The CDR3 sequence: CASRGGQGYFYGYTF. The CDR3 coding sequence is TGTGCCAGCAGGGGGGGACAGGGCTATTTCTATGGCTACACCTTC.

The chain joins TRBV11-3 to TRBJ1-6; D not resolved. This CDR3 is 13 amino acids long. In germline, CDR1 is SGHNT, CDR2 YENEEA. The V and J ends lost 4 bases and 14 bases respectively, with 15 bases between them. The CDR3 coding sequence is TGTGCCAGCAGCTCAGGCCCCGAGGGCACCCTCCACTTT. Its protein is CASSSGPEGTLHF.

The J gene is TRBJ1-1, the V gene TRBV15, with 7 bases identical to TRBD1. The CDR3 totals 14 residues. CDR1 is LNHNV and CDR2 is YYDKDF in the germline V gene (reference sequence). J was trimmed by 1 base and V by 8 bases; bases with no gene match: 7. CDR3 bases: TGTGCCACCGCAGGGGGGAACACGAACACTGAAGCTTTCTTT. Protein: CATAGGNTNTEAFF. The full variable domain, completed using reference TRBV15 and TRBJ1-1, is DAMVIQNPRYQVTQFGKPVTLSCSQTLNHNVMYWYQQKSSQAPKLLFHYYDKDFNNEADTPDNFQSRRPNTSFCFLDIRSPGLGDTAMYLCATAGGNTNTEAFFGQGTRLTVV.

The CDR3 DNA follows: TGCGCCAGCAGCTTGGCTGCAGGGTCCAATGAGCAGTTCTTC. Its translation: CASSLAAGSNEQFF. This chain links TRBV5-1 with TRBJ2-1; tentative D call: TRBD1 (5 bases). Trimming shortened V by 0 bases and J by 6 bases, and 10 bases separated the two germline ends. The CDR3 spans 14 residues. CDR1 and CDR2 (germline): SGHRS, YFSETQ.

This clone was found once. The sample carries other DNA sequences with the same CDR3. The J gene is TRBJ2-7, the V gene TRBV20-1; 14 bases are shared with TRBD2. The CDR3 contains 16 residues. Germline CDR1 reads DFQATT; CDR2 reads SNEGSKA (reference sequence). The ends lost 3 bases at V and 0 bases at J; junction bases unmatched: 4. The CDR3 protein is CSASGLAGGLSYEQYF. In DNA, the CDR3 is TGCAGTGCTAGTGGACTAGCGGGAGGCCTCTCCTACGAGCAGTACTTC.

V and J are TRBV28 and TRBJ2-5, with a possible D match to TRBD1 (6 bases). V was shortened by 3 bases and J by 1 base, with 15 bases between the two germline ends. The germline gives CDR1 MDHEN, CDR2 SYDVKM. The CDR3 sequence is 16 residues long. The CDR3 DNA reads TGTGCCAGCAGTTTTAGGACAGCTGGCTTCCAAGAGACCCAGTACTTC. Protein: CASSFRTAGFQETQYF.

The chain links TRBV7-2 to TRBJ1-1; 7 bases are shared with TRBD1. V was clipped by 5 bases and J by 4 bases; unmatched bases: 10. CDR3 length equals 15 residues. Looked up from germline, CDR1 is SGHTA and CDR2 is FQGNSA. This CDR3 is CASSAHRGLATEAFF. The CDR3 bases are TGTGCCAGCAGCGCGCACAGGGGTTTGGCCACTGAAGCTTTCTTT.

The chain links TRBV29-1 to TRBJ1-5, with TRBD1 as a possible D gene (5 bases). The CDR3 length is 13 residues. The germline CDR1 and CDR2 sequences are SQVTM and ANQGSEA. Trimming cost V 7 bases and J 3 bases, with 13 bases left between them. The CDR3 here is CSARVDTNQPQHF. The DNA of the CDR3 is TGCAGCGCCCGGGTGGACACCAATCAGCCCCAGCATTTT.

Note on this clone: At one end, the junction sequence differs from germline, possibly due to a read error. The chain uses TRBV18 and TRBJ2-4, with D tentatively TRBD1 (6 bases). Germline-derived CDR1 and CDR2 are KGHSH and LQKENI. This CDR3 is built from 13 residues. This CDR3 reads CASSPRSGTTGHF. CDR3 DNA: TGTGCCAGCTCACCACGCTCCGGGACCACAGGGCACTTC.